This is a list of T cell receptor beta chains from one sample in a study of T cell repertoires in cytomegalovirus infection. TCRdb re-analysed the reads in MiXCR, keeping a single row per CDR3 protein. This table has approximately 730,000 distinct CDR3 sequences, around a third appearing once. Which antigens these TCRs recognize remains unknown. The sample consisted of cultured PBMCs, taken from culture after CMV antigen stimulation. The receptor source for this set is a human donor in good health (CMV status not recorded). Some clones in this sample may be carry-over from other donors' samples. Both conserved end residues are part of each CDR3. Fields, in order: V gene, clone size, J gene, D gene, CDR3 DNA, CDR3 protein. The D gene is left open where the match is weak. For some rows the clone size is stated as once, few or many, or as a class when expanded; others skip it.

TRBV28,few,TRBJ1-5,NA,TGTGCCAGCAGTTCGGAAATCTCTCGGCCCCAGCATTTT,CASSSEISRPQHF
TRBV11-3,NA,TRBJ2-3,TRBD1,TGTGCCAGCAGCCCAGGGGGTCTAGCCACAGATACGCAGTATTTT,CASSPGGLATDTQYF
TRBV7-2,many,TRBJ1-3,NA,TGTGCCAGCGTACTGGCTAAGTCTGGAAACACCATATATTTT,CASVLAKSGNTIYF
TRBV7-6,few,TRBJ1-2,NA,TGTGCCAGCAGCTTAGGGCCAGGCCCGCAGGGGAACTATGGCTACACCTTC,CASSLGPGPQGNYGYTF
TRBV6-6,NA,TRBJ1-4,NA,TGTGCCAGCACGAGGTACGGGCGTAGTAATGAAAAACTGTTTTTT,CASTRYGRSNEKLFF
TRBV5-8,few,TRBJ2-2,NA,TGTGCCAGCAGCTTGTGGGAGGAAACCGGGGAGCTGTTTTTT,CASSLWEETGELFF
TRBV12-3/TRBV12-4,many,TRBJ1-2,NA,TGTGCCAGCAGCCCGTCAGGGAACTATGGCTACACCTTC,CASSPSGNYGYTF
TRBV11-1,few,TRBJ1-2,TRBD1,TGTGCCAGCAGCCAGCCAGGGGGCGAAAAGGACTATGGCTACACCTTC,CASSQPGGEKDYGYTF
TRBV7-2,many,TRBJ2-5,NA,TGTGCCAGCAGCTTTGCGGAGACCCAGTACTTC,CASSFAETQYF
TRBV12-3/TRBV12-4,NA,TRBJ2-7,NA,TGTGCCAGCAGTTCGAGACAGCGCTCCTACGAGCAGTACTTC,CASSSRQRSYEQYF
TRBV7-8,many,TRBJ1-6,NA,TGTGCCAGCAGCCCGGATGGGGGCCCAAATTCACCCCTCCACTTT,CASSPDGGPNSPLHF
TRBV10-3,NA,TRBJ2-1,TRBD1,TGTGCCATCAGTGGGGGACAGACCCACAATGAGCAGTTCTTC,CAISGGQTHNEQFF
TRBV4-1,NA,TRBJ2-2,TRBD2,TGTGCCAGCAGCCAAGATCTAGCGGGGGGCGGGTATACCGGGGAGCTGTTTTTT,CASSQDLAGGGYTGELFF
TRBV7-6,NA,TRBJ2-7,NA,TGTGCCAGCAGCTTCGCCAGTGGTTTCTCCTACGAGCAGTACTTC,CASSFASGFSYEQYF
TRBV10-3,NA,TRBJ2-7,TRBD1,TGTGCCATCAGTGAGGACAGGGGCGGCTACGAGCAGTACTTC,CAISEDRGGYEQYF
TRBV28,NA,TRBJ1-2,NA,TGTGCCAGCAGAACCCCAGGTTTTAACTATGGCTACACCTTC,CASRTPGFNYGYTF
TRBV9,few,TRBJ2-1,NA,TGTGCCAGCAGCAACAGGGACGGCTACAATGAGCAGTTCTTC,CASSNRDGYNEQFF
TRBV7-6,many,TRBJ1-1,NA,TGTGCCAGCAGCTTAGGGGACGGGGACGCTTTCTTT,CASSLGDGDAFF
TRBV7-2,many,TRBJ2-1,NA,TGTGCCAGCAGCCCCAGGGAGCAGTTCTTC,CASSPREQFF
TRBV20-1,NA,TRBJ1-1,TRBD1,TGCAGTGCCGGGGACAGGGAGGGCACTGAAGCTTTCTTT,CSAGDREGTEAFF
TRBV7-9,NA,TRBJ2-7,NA,TGTGCCAGCAGCAAGGGAGTACAGATCTACGAGCAGTACTTC,CASSKGVQIYEQYF
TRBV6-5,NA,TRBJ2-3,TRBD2,TGTGCCAGCAGTAGGGGGACTAGCGTGGGAGATACGCAGTATTTT,CASSRGTSVGDTQYF
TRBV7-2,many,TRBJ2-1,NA,TGTGCCAGCACCACCCTACTGACTAGATACAATGAGCAGTTCTTC,CASTTLLTRYNEQFF
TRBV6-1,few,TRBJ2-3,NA,TGTGCCAGCAGTCCCCGGCACTCACAGGGAACAGATACGCAGTATTTT,CASSPRHSQGTDTQYF
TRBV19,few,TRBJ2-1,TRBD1,TGTGCCAGTAGTAAGGCAGGGGGATTCTACAATGAGCAGTTCTTC,CASSKAGGFYNEQFF
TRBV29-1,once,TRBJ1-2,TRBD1,TGCAGCGGGGGGACAGGGGCAGCCTATGGCTACACCTTC,CSGGTGAAYGYTF
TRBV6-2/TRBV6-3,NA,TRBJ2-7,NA,TGTGCCAGCAGTTACGGGTCTAGCAGGCAGTCCTACGAGCAGTACTTC,CASSYGSSRQSYEQYF
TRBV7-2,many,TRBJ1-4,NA,TGTGCCAGCAGCTTGCTTGGCGGTGCAACTAATGAAAAACTGTTTTTT,CASSLLGGATNEKLFF
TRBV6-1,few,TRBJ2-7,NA,TGTGCCAGCAATGAATCTGTCCACGAGCAGTACTTC,CASNESVHEQYF
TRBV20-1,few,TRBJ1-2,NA,TGCAGTGCTAGAGATATGGGGTCCCTAAGTGGCTACACCTTC,CSARDMGSLSGYTF
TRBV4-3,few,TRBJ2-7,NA,TGCGCCAGCAGCCAAGTGGCTAACTCTCTCTACGAGCAGTACTTC,CASSQVANSLYEQYF
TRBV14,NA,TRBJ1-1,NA,TGTGCCAGCAGCCAGGGGATGTACACTGAAGCTTTCTTT,CASSQGMYTEAFF
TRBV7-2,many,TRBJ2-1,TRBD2,TGTGCCAGCAGCTTAGAGGCTAGCGGGGGGGCGAGTGCCGATGAGCAGTTCTTC,CASSLEASGGASADEQFF
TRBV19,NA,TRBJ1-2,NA,TGTGCCAGTACCACCCTTGGCTATGGCTACACCTTC,CASTTLGYGYTF
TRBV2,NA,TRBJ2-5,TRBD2,TGTGCCAGCAGAACCGGGACTAGCGATGAGACCCAGTACTTC,CASRTGTSDETQYF
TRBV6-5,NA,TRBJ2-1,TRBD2,TGTGCCAGCAGTTACGTCGGACTAGGGGACTACAATGAGCAGTTCTTC,CASSYVGLGDYNEQFF
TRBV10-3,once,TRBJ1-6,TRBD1,TGTGCCATCAGTCCGGGACAGGGGAATTCACCCCTCCACTTT,CAISPGQGNSPLHF
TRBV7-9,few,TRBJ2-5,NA,TGTGCCAGCAGCTGGACCCAGGAGACCCAGTACTTC,CASSWTQETQYF
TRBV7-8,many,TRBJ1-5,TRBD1,TGTGCCAGCAGCTTAGATGGACAGGTCAATCAGCCCCAGCATTTT,CASSLDGQVNQPQHF
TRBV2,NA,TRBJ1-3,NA,TGTGCCAGCAGTGATCCACGTCCCGTCGGAAACACCATATATTTT,CASSDPRPVGNTIYF
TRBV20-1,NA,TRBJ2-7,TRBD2,TGCAGTGCTAGAGATTTCACTAGCGGGAGCTCCTACGAGCAGTACTTC,CSARDFTSGSSYEQYF